This entry describes one T cell receptor (beta chain). These data are taken from a study of shared clonotypes between healthy human individuals. Sequencing was performed with immunoSEQ multiplex PCR; in TCRdb, only in-frame clones are kept and a portion is missing. The repertoire holds millions of clones, with around 93% as singletons. It was CD45RO-negative cells, positively selected for CCR7, that made up naive CD8 cells, with terminally differentiated effector memory CD45RA+ cells excluded. The CDR3 has 16 amino acids. The V gene end was trimmed by 4 bases and the J gene end by 8 bases; junction bases not matched to a gene: 14. Germline lookup yields CDR1 SQVTM and CDR2 ANQGSEA.

Input material: naive CD8+ T cells from PBMCs. The chain is built from TRBV29-1 and TRBJ2-1; 10 bases agree with TRBD2. This TCR came from a man between 18 and 29 years old in good health. Some clones in this sample may be carry-over from other donors' samples. CDR3 DNA sequence: TGCAGCGTTGCCAGGGGAGTACTAGCGGGATTAGATGAGCAGTTCTTC. This sequence encodes CSVARGVLAGLDEQFF.